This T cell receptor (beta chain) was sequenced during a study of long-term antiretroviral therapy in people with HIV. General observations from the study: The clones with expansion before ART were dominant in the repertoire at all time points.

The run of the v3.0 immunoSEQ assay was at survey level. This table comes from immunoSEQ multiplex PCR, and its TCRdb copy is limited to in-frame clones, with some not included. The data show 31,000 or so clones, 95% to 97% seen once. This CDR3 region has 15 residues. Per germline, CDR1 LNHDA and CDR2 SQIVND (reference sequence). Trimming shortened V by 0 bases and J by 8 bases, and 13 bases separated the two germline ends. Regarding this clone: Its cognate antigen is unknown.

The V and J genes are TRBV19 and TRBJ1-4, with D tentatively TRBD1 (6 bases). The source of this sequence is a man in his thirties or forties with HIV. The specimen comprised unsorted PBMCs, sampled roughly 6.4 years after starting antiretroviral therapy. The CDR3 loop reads CASSIDAQGGEKLFF. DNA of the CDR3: TGTGCCAGTAGTATAGACGCACAGGGAGGGGAAAAACTGTTTTTT. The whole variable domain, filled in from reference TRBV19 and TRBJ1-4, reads DGGITQSPKYLFRKEGQNVTLSCEQNLNHDAMYWYRQDPGQGLRLIYYSQIVNDFQKGDIAEGYSVSREKKESFPLTVTSAQKNPTAFYLCASSIDAQGGEKLFFGSGTQLSVL.